This is a list of T cell receptor beta chains from one sample in a study of T cell responses to AZD1222 COVID-19 vaccine. Sequencing used immunoSEQ multiplex PCR; TCRdb keeps in-frame clones, though not all of them. The data hold some 87,000 clones, with 85% to 90% observed a single time. The material was peripheral blood, obtained on day 0 of AZD1222 vaccination. The receptors shown here come from an adult in good health. The CDR3 runs from the conserved cysteine through the conserved F or W. A D gene is named only where the DNA matches it firmly. Expanded clones get a size class; other rows say once, few or many, or leave the size out.

J,size,D,V,CDR3,DNA
TRBJ1-5,.,TRBD1,TRBV6-1,CASSDPDRDSLGSNQPQHF,TGTGCCAGCAGTGACCCTGATCGGGACAGTCTGGGCAGCAATCAGCCCCAGCATTTT
TRBJ2-7,.,.,TRBV4-1,CASSQVEGPVYEQYF,TGCGCCAGCAGCCAAGTCGAGGGACCAGTCTACGAGCAGTACTTC
TRBJ1-1,.,TRBD1,TRBV4-2,CASSQGSGTGGAVTEAFF,TGTGCCAGCAGCCAAGGGAGTGGGACAGGGGGCGCGGTCACTGAAGCTTTCTTT
TRBJ2-1,.,TRBD2,TRBV5-6,CASSSPGTLGLAGDREQFF,TGTGCCAGCAGCTCGCCCGGGACTTTGGGACTAGCGGGAGACCGAGAGCAGTTCTTC
TRBJ2-6,.,.,TRBV9,CASSVTGSGANVLTF,TGTGCCAGCAGCGTTACAGGTTCTGGGGCCAACGTCCTGACTTTC
TRBJ1-4,once,TRBD1,TRBV28,CASSRDRGDEKLFF,TGTGCCAGCAGCCGGGACAGGGGCGATGAAAAACTGTTTTTT
TRBJ1-6,.,.,TRBV7-9,CASSFQGTSNSPLHF,TGTGCCAGCAGCTTTCAGGGAACGAGTAATTCACCCCTCCACTTT
TRBJ1-1,.,.,TRBV5-6,CASSLLTGESTEAFF,TGTGCCAGCAGCCTCCTGACAGGAGAATCCACTGAAGCTTTCTTT
TRBJ2-7,.,TRBD1,TRBV19,CASSSKGQGSYEQYF,TGTGCCAGTAGTAGTAAGGGACAGGGGTCCTACGAGCAGTACTTC
TRBJ1-4,.,TRBD1,TRBV6-5,CASRQGQGNEKLFF,TGTGCCAGCAGACAGGGACAGGGTAATGAAAAACTGTTTTTT
TRBJ2-7,few,.,TRBV18,CASSGPPSYEQYF,TGTGCCAGCTCAGGTCCCCCTTCCTACGAGCAGTACTTC
TRBJ2-3,.,.,TRBV7-9,CASSLHDGGPFTDTQYF,TGTGCCAGCAGCCTACACGATGGGGGCCCTTTCACAGATACGCAGTATTTT
TRBJ2-1,.,TRBD1,TRBV5-1,CASSLGTGEPYNEQFF,TGCGCCAGCAGCTTAGGGACAGGTGAACCCTACAATGAGCAGTTCTTC
TRBJ2-7,.,TRBD1,TRBV9,CASSPRTGFGNEQYF,TGTGCCAGCAGCCCCAGGACAGGATTCGGCAACGAGCAGTACTTC
TRBJ1-1,once,.,TRBV28,CASSATLGDRNEAFF,TGTGCCAGCAGTGCCACCTTAGGGGATCGCAATGAAGCTTTCTTT
TRBJ1-5,.,TRBD1,TRBV18,CASSPTGGGQPQHF,TGTGCCAGCTCACCTACGGGAGGGGGCCAGCCCCAGCATTTT
TRBJ1-2,once,.,TRBV27,CASSPPGRTYGYTF,TGTGCCAGCAGCCCGCCGGGACGTACCTATGGCTACACCTTC
TRBJ1-1,.,.,TRBV28,CASARLLGNTEAFF,TGTGCCAGCGCCCGCCTGCTGGGGAACACTGAAGCTTTCTTT
TRBJ1-4,.,TRBD1,TRBV2,CASSAVGTANEKLFF,TGTGCCAGCAGTGCGGTCGGGACAGCTAATGAAAAACTGTTTTTT
TRBJ1-1,.,TRBD1,TRBV19,CASSDYRGENTEAFF,TGTGCCAGTAGTGACTACAGGGGCGAGAACACTGAAGCTTTCTTT
TRBJ2-1,.,.,TRBV28,CASSPPGQGTDEQFF,TGTGCCAGCAGCCCTCCCGGGCAGGGTACCGATGAGCAGTTCTTC
TRBJ2-1,.,.,TRBV20-1,CSAAPRDEQFF,TGCAGTGCTGCTCCTCGGGATGAGCAGTTCTTC
TRBJ2-7,once,.,TRBV6-6,CASRKGFMPDEQYF,TGTGCCAGCCGGAAGGGGTTTATGCCTGACGAGCAGTACTTC
TRBJ2-1,.,.,TRBV11-2,CASSRQASNEQFF,TGTGCCAGCAGCCGACAGGCATCGAATGAGCAGTTCTTC
TRBJ2-2,.,.,TRBV19,CASLKYGGVHTGELFF,TGTGCCAGTCTCAAGTATGGAGGGGTTCACACCGGGGAGCTGTTTTTT
TRBJ1-1,.,.,TRBV29-1,CSVFLNTEAFF,TGCAGCGTTTTTTTGAACACTGAAGCTTTCTTT
TRBJ2-7,.,.,TRBV5-4,CASSLGGREREQYF,TGTGCCAGCAGCTTGGGGGGCCGGGAGAGGGAGCAGTACTTC
TRBJ2-3,.,.,TRBV7-2,CASSPPSWPDTQYF,TGTGCCAGCAGCCCCCCCAGCTGGCCAGATACGCAGTATTTT
TRBJ1-5,.,.,TRBV18,CASSPTGPSSYSNQPQHF,TGTGCCAGCTCACCTACCGGGCCTTCCTCATATAGCAATCAGCCCCAGCATTTT
TRBJ1-1,.,.,TRBV5-1,CASSLQENTEAFF,TGCGCCAGCAGCTTGCAAGAGAACACTGAAGCTTTCTTT
TRBJ2-4,.,.,TRBV28,CASSSSGIAAKNIQYF,TGTGCCAGCAGTTCCTCAGGGATAGCAGCCAAAAACATTCAGTACTTC
TRBJ1-1,.,.,TRBV7-2,CASSLKPTSEAFF,TGTGCCAGCAGCTTAAAACCCACATCTGAAGCTTTCTTT
TRBJ1-1,.,.,TRBV3-1/TRBV3-2,CASSRQAGDTEAFF,TGTGCCAGCAGCCGCCAGGCAGGGGACACTGAAGCTTTCTTT
TRBJ2-5,.,.,TRBV10-3,CAISERVGEETQYF,TGTGCCATCAGTGAGCGTGTAGGGGAAGAGACCCAGTACTTC
TRBJ2-4,.,.,TRBV6-2/TRBV6-3,CASNPPLSSDLAKNIQYF,TGTGCCAGCAACCCTCCGCTCTCATCCGATCTAGCCAAAAACATTCAGTACTTC
TRBJ1-5,.,.,TRBV28,CASSPLMGVSNQPQHF,TGTGCCAGCAGTCCCCTTATGGGGGTTTCGAATCAGCCCCAGCATTTT
TRBJ2-2,.,TRBD1,TRBV5-1,CASSSFTGGAGELFF,TGCGCCAGCAGTTCCTTCACAGGGGGCGCCGGGGAGCTGTTTTTT
TRBJ1-1,.,.,TRBV10-2,CASSEVGGFAFF,TGCGCCAGCAGTGAGGTGGGGGGTTTCGCTTTCTTT
TRBJ1-6,few,.,TRBV15,CATSSAQGPPHF,TGTGCCACCAGCAGCGCACAGGGCCCTCCCCACTTT
TRBJ1-3,.,.,TRBV9,CASSVGSGNTIYF,TGTGCCAGCAGCGTCGGGAGCGGAAACACCATATATTTT
TRBJ2-1,.,TRBD1,TRBV4-2,CASSQRSGQGAGGHNEQFF,TGTGCCAGCAGCCAACGTTCGGGACAGGGGGCCGGTGGGCACAATGAGCAGTTCTTC
TRBJ2-7,.,.,TRBV28,CASSSALGPHFSYEQYF,TGTGCCAGCAGTTCGGCCTTGGGACCTCACTTCTCCTACGAGCAGTACTTC
TRBJ2-7,.,.,TRBV4-1,CASSHLLRAPYEQYF,TGCGCCAGCAGCCATCTGCTCAGGGCCCCCTACGAGCAGTACTTC
TRBJ2-3,.,TRBD2,TRBV3-1/TRBV3-2,CASSQDLNNWRGSTDTQYF,TGTGCCAGCAGCCAAGATCTGAACAATTGGCGGGGGAGCACAGATACGCAGTATTTT
TRBJ1-2,.,TRBD1,TRBV6-5,CAIKRTRGGIYGYTF,TGTGCCATCAAAAGAACGAGAGGGGGCATCTATGGCTACACCTTC
TRBJ1-2,.,.,TRBV7-2,CASSLPGVNGYTF,TGTGCCAGCAGCTTACCAGGGGTTAATGGCTACACCTTC
TRBJ2-3,.,.,TRBV28,CASRLFSGGGNTQYF,TGTGCCAGCAGATTATTCTCAGGGGGAGGGAATACGCAGTATTTT
TRBJ1-4,.,.,TRBV27,CASSLRAGVEKLFF,TGTGCCAGCAGTTTAAGGGCAGGGGTTGAAAAACTGTTTTTT
TRBJ2-7,.,TRBD1,TRBV27,CASSPDRAYEQYF,TGTGCCAGCAGTCCGGACAGGGCTTACGAGCAGTACTTC
TRBJ1-5,.,.,TRBV7-9,CASSLGGDQPQHF,TGTGCCAGCAGCTTAGGGGGGGATCAGCCCCAGCATTTT
TRBJ1-1,.,.,TRBV6-6,CASILTAGTEAFF,TGTGCCAGCATTTTGACCGCGGGAACTGAAGCTTTCTTT
TRBJ1-4,.,.,TRBV6-4,CASSDSAGEKLFF,TGTGCCAGCAGTGACTCGGCAGGGGAAAAACTGTTTTTT
TRBJ1-4,.,.,TRBV5-1,CASSSSRTTNEKLFF,TGCGCCAGCAGCTCTTCCAGAACAACTAATGAAAAACTGTTTTTT
TRBJ2-5,.,TRBD1,TRBV9,CASSVADRGSMGTQYF,TGTGCCAGCAGCGTAGCGGACAGGGGGTCGATGGGGACCCAGTACTTC
TRBJ2-7,few,TRBD2,TRBV7-9,CASSSLAGVYF,TGTGCCAGCAGCTCCCTAGCGGGAGTCTACTTC
TRBJ2-1,.,TRBD1,TRBV6-5,CASYRDRGSNEQFF,TGTGCCAGTTACCGGGACAGGGGGTCGAATGAGCAGTTCTTC